What follows is one T cell receptor beta chain and its context. These data originate in a study of shared clonotypes between healthy human individuals. Sequencing was performed with immunoSEQ multiplex PCR; in TCRdb, only in-frame clones are kept and a portion is missing. The sample lists some 1.5 million clones, around 98% occurring once. CD4+ cells underwent separation, giving CD45RA+ naive and CD45RA-negative memory subsets. The length of the CDR3 is 13 residues. CDR1 is SGHNT and CDR2 is YENEEA in the germline V gene. V lost 1 base and J 6 bases, leaving 9 bases between the germline ends. This chain connects TRBV11-3 to TRBJ1-1, with D uncertain. This clonotype originated in a man aged 30 to 39 in good health. The sequencing sample was made of naive CD4+ T cells sorted from blood. Regarding subset: CD45RA+ positively selected. The CDR3: CASSLVKDAEAFF. Written as DNA, the CDR3 is TGTGCCAGCAGCTTAGTCAAAGACGCTGAAGCTTTCTTT.